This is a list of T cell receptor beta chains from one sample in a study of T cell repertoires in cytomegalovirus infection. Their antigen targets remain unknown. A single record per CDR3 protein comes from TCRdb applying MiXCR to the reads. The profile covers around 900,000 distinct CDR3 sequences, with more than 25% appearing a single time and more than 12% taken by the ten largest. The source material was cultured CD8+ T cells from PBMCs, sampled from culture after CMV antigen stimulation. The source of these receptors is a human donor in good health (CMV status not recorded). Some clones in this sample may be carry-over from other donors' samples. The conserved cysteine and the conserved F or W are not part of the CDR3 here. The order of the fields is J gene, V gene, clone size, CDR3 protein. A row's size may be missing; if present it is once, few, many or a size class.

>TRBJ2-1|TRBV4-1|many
ASSLRTGGNEQF
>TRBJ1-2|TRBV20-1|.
SARDFSQTDRATNYGYT
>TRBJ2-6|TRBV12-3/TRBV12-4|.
ASRGQGVVLT
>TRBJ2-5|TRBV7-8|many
ASSPLAGAYQETQY
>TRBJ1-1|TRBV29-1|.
SALGHNTEAF
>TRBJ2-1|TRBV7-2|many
ASSANRGNEQF
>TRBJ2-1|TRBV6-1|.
ASSLQGVDNEQF
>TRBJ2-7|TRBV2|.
ASSETGGGRGNEQY
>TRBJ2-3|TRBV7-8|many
ASSLASTGTDTQY
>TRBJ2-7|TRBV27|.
ASIIGTYEQY
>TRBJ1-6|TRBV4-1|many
ASSPDPPSSYNSPLH
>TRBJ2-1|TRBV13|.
ASSQGQGRRDEQF
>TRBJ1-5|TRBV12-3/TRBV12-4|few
ASSIGSGQPQH
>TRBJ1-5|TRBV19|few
ASSFNRGGGNQPQH
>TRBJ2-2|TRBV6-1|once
ATKGARGELF
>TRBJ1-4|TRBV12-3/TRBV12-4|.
ASSSSGRGEKLF
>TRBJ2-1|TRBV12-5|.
ASGFTFSGGALNEQF
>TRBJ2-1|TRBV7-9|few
ASSPLERYNEQF
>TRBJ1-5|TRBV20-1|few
SARDRSGNQPQH
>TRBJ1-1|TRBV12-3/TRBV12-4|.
ASGFGGAF
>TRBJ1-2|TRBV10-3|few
ASLSIGEDGYT
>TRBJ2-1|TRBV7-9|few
ASSFRIDEQF
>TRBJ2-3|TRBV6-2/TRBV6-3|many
ASSWTLAVLNTDTQY
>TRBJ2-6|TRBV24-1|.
ATSPGPASSGANVLT
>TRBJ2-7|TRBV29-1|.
SVADRSDEQY
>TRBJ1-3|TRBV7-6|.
ASRLTGGTGNTIY
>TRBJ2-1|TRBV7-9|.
ASSPPQGVNNEQF